This T cell receptor (beta chain) comes out of a study of T-cell reconstitution after alpha-beta-depleted transplantation in children. It was with unique molecular identifiers that the TCRbeta library was prepared. MiXCR was run by TCRdb on the PCR reads, yielding one entry per CDR3 protein. The table records roughly 120,000 distinct CDR3 sequences, approximately 22% of them present only once. Sequencing used PBMCs, mostly from graft donor cells, obtained 180 days after TCRalphabeta/CD19-depleted stem cell transplant. The TCR was taken from a male patient aged 2 to 9 who had a stem cell transplant for chronic granulomatous disease, so the T cells may come from the graft donor.

The CDR3 loop reads CATSRDPGRDQETQYF. Here the CDR3 DNA reads TGTGCCACCAGCAGAGATCCCGGGAGGGATCAAGAGACCCAGTACTTC. The V and J genes are TRBV15 and TRBJ2-5; 8 positions agree with TRBD2. This CDR3 is 16 amino acids long. Germline CDR1 is LNHNV and CDR2 is YYDKDF (reference sequence). V shed 0 bases and J 2 bases; nucleotides not matched to a gene: 5.